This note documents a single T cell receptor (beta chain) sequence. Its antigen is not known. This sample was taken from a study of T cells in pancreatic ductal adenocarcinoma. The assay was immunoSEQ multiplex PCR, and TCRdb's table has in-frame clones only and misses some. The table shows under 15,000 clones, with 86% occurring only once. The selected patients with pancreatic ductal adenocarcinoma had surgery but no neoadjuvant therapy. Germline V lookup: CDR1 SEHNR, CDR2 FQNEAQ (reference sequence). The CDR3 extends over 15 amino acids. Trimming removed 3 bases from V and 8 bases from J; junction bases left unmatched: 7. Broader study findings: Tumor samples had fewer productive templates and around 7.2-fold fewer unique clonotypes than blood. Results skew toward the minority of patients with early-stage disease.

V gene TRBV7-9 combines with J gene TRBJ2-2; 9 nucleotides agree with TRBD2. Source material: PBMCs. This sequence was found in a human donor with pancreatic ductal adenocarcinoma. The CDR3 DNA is TGTGCCAGCAGCTTCCAGACTAGCGGATCAGGGGAGCTGTTTTTT. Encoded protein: CASSFQTSGSGELFF.